This TCR beta chain stems from a study of blood T cells in healthy people across ages. Overall study findings and caveats: Nothing was known about donor CMV status, and this possibly confounded expanded clonotype changes. Diversity estimates from one million T cells were considered underestimates.

A second PCR of 7 to 11 cycles used a sample-barcoded 5' primer and a J-beta primer mix. Every cDNA was tagged by a template-switch adaptor with 12 random nucleotides. TCRdb independently ran MiXCR on the 5' RACE reads; one entry per CDR3 protein. The data show 1.5 million or so distinct CDR3 sequences, less than 45% seen once. CDR1 and CDR2 from the germline V gene are LGHNA and YSLEER. Trimming took off 4 bases at V and 7 bases at J, with 14 bases between the two ends. The CDR3 runs 13 residues. Isolation yielded PBMCs, at least 7 million per sample, in every case. Turning to this clonotype: Its antigen is currently unknown.

Sequencing was carried out using blood. The rearrangement links TRBV4-3 to TRBJ2-7; tentatively, D is TRBD2 (5 bases). This TCR was recovered from a woman aged 18-29 years in good health. CDR3 region: CASSRSRGWEQYF. The CDR3 coding sequence is TGCGCCAGCAGCCGGAGTCGCGGGTGGGAGCAGTACTTC.